This TCR beta chain originates from a study of blood T cell repertoires in COVID-19. Study-level background: Researchers got acute and convalescent COVID-19 samples from the United States, Italy and Spain.

The authors' processing: Reference gene primer amplification gave nucleated cell count estimates. Using immunoSEQ multiplex PCR, the repertoire was profiled, and TCRdb retains in-frame clones only, with some absent. V, J and clone size are taken as reported in that table, and D and trimming were inferred from the DNA itself. The sample yields a few hundred thousand clones, around nine tenths seen once. Ages ranged from about 18 to 89 years, with residence in under 25 US areas. The sequenced sample consisted of PBMCs or T cells enriched from blood (not recorded which). This sequence originates from a woman aged 25 to 45 who had been exposed to COVID-19.

CDR3 sequence reads: CASSSWQGTDNSPLHF. The CDR3 region has the DNA TGTGCCAGCAGTTCGTGGCAGGGTACGGATAATTCACCCCTCCACTTT. The chain uses TRBV27 and TRBJ1-6; a possible D gene is TRBD1 (5 bases). The CDR3 covers 16 residues. Trimming removed 4 bases from V and 5 bases from J, with 15 bases in between. The germline gives CDR1 MNHEY, CDR2 SMNVEV (reference sequence).